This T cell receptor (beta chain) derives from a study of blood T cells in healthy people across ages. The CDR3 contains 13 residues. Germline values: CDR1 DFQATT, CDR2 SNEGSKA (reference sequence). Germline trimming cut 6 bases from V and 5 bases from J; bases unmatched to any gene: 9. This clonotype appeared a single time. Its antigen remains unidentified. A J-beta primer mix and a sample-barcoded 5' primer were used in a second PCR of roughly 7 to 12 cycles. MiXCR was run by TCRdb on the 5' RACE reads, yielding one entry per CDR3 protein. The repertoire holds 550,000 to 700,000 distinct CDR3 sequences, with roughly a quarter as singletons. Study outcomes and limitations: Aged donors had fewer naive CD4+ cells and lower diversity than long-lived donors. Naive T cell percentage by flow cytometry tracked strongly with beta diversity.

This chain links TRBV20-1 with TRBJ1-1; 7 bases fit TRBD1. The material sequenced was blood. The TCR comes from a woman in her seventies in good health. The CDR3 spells CSADDRVETEAFF. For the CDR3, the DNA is TGCAGTGCCGATGACAGGGTTGAAACTGAAGCTTTCTTT.